One and the same sample provided the 3 T cell receptor beta chains below, sequenced in a study of OX40 agonist ivuxolimab in advanced cancers. This table comes from immunoSEQ multiplex PCR, and its TCRdb copy is limited to in-frame clones, with some not included. Of around 50,000 clones in the sample, 88% were seen once. Sequenced here: CD4+ or CD8+ T cells sorted from blood, sampled in a trial of the OX40 agonist ivuxolimab. These receptors originate from an adult with an advanced solid tumor such as melanoma, head and neck, liver or kidney cancer.

Only one count was recorded for this clone. The chain uses TRBV7-2 and TRBJ2-3; 11 positions agree with TRBD2. Trimming removed 3 bases from V and 4 bases from J; junction bases left unmatched: 9. Germline CDR1 SGHTA, CDR2 FQGNSA. The CDR3 is 17 amino acids. Here the CDR3 reads CASSFTSGSATADTQYF. The CDR3 DNA reads TGTGCCAGCAGCTTCACTAGCGGGAGTGCCACGGCAGATACGCAGTATTTT.

This sequence joins TRBV6-5 and TRBJ1-1, with TRBD1 matching over 12 bases. The germline V gene encodes CDR1 MNHEY and CDR2 SVGAGI. V trimming: 6 bases; J trimming: 1 base; junction bases outside the gene matches: 3. The CDR3 is made up of 15 amino acids. The CDR3 DNA sequence: TGTGCCAGCAGCAAGGGACAGGGGGCGAACACTGAAGCTTTCTTT. This translates into CASSKGQGANTEAFF.

V usage is TRBV29-1 and J usage is TRBJ2-3, with D possibly called TRBD1 or TRBD2 (5 bases each). The CDR3 length is 12 residues. Germline-derived CDR1 and CDR2 are SQVTM and ANQGSEA. V was clipped by 8 bases and J by 1 base, with 10 bases between them. In DNA, the CDR3 is TGCAGCTATGGGGGTGGCACAGATACGCAGTATTTT. Its protein product is CSYGGGTDTQYF.